The clone carrying this T cell receptor (beta chain) was seen a single time. What it binds is unknown. This specimen comes from a study of T cell responses to AZD1222 COVID-19 vaccine. Study observations and caveats: Donors skewed white British and female; clonal diversity was possibly underestimated. Spike-specific TCR breadth and depth went up after people got two AZD1222 doses.

Libraries were prepared by immunoSEQ multiplex PCR; TCRdb keeps only in-frame clonotypes and omits some of them. The sample holds about 72,000 clones, roughly 91% seen once. CDR3 length: 15 amino acids. V was clipped by 6 bases and J by 0 bases; unmatched bases: 3. Looked up from germline, CDR1 is SNHLY and CDR2 is FYNNEI. V gene TRBV2 combines with J gene TRBJ1-4, with 8 bases lining up with TRBD1. Source: peripheral blood, taken on day 0 of AZD1222 vaccination. The clonotype was recovered from an adult in good health. Here the CDR3 reads CASRGTGATNEKLFF. In nucleotides, the CDR3 is TGTGCCAGCAGGGGGACAGGAGCAACTAATGAAAAACTGTTTTTT.